This T cell receptor (beta chain) was observed in a study of regulatory T cells in long-lasting Graves disease. Time point given: newly diagnosed GD, antithyroid drugs for less than 3 months. From PBMCs, RNA was extracted and then used to make the TCR library. The length of the CDR3 is 13 residues. The germline gives CDR1 KGHSH, CDR2 LQKENI. On this clonotype: Germline and junction disagree at one end, which may indicate a read error.

Libraries of TCR beta came from iRepertoire HTBI primers plus Arm-PCR of CDR3 regions. A single record per CDR3 protein comes from TCRdb applying MiXCR to the multiplex PCR reads. The table has some 500,000 distinct CDR3 sequences, around 15% seen once; the top ten hold about 25%. These records were also assigned to another study, of T cells in Graves' hyperthyroidism and ophthalmopathy.

The sample consisted of peripheral blood mononuclear cells (PBMCs), taken at new diagnosis, from a patient treated with antithyroid drugs. The clonotype originates from a woman aged 35-65 years with Graves disease. The genes are TRBV18 and TRBJ1-1, with D unclear. The CDR3 sequence: CAGSPSRDTEAFF. DNA of the CDR3: TGTGCCGGCTCACCATCTCGGGACACTGAAGCTTTCTTT.